This T cell receptor (beta chain) was documented in a study of blood T cells in healthy people across ages. General observations from the study: Because sorting was not performed, PBMCs prevented conclusive naive versus antigen-experienced comparison.

Germline assignment: CDR1 SEHNR and CDR2 FQNEAQ (reference sequence). The trim removed 2 bases at V and 5 bases at J, leaving 2 bases unmatched. The CDR3 loop spans 14 amino acids. The use of a sample-barcoded 5' primer and a J-beta primer mix characterized a second PCR of about 6 to 11 cycles. MiXCR, run by TCRdb on the 5' RACE reads, gives a single entry per CDR3 protein. The table includes about 730,000 distinct CDR3 sequences, roughly 43% detected once. For this clonotype: The antigen is undetermined.

The receptor comes from a woman aged 55 to 70 in good health. V is TRBV7-9 and J is TRBJ2-3; TRBD2 matches 9 bases. Sequenced material: blood. The DNA of the CDR3 is TGTGCCAGCAGCTTACCAGCGGGGGGAGATACGCAGTATTTT. This sequence encodes CASSLPAGGDTQYF.